Below are 20 T cell receptor beta chains sequenced from a single sample in a study of blood T cell repertoires in COVID-19. Sequencing was performed with immunoSEQ multiplex PCR; in TCRdb, only in-frame clones are kept and a portion is missing. Among 100,000 to 150,000 clones listed, 88% were seen once. Sequencing used peripheral blood. The receptors originated from a man in his fifties with acute or convalescent COVID-19.

The chain couples TRBV5-1 to TRBJ2-3; 7 nucleotides match TRBD1. CDR1 SGHRS and CDR2 YFSETQ come from the germline V gene. This CDR3 has 15 residues. V trimming: 6 bases; J trimming: 8 bases; junction bases outside the gene matches: 15. CDR3 residues: CASTPGGQAEGTQYF. In DNA, the CDR3 is TGCGCCAGCACCCCGGGCGGACAGGCCGAGGGTACGCAGTATTTT.

The table lists this clone with a count of one. This rearrangement joins TRBV11-2 to TRBJ2-1; D might be TRBD2 (6 bases). The CDR3 is made up of 15 amino acids. Trimming removed 0 bases from V and 10 bases from J, with 16 bases in between. Germline-derived CDR1 and CDR2 are SGHAT and FQNNGV. The CDR3 here is CASSLDSAGTIEQFF. CDR3 DNA: TGTGCCAGCAGCTTAGATTCGGCGGGAACGATAGAGCAGTTCTTC.

The chain is built from TRBV5-6 and TRBJ1-5; 7 bases are shared with TRBD1. Losses at the gene ends were 0 bases for V and 3 bases for J; bases not matched to a gene: 6. The CDR3 is 16 residues long. CDR1 and CDR2 (germline): SGHDT, YYEEEE. The CDR3 here is CASSLAFGQDNQPQHF. The CDR3 nucleotides read TGTGCCAGCAGCTTGGCGTTTGGACAGGACAATCAGCCCCAGCATTTT. The whole variable domain, remainder taken from reference TRBV5-6 and TRBJ1-5, is DAGVTQSPTHLIKTRGQQVTLRCSPKSGHDTVSWYQQALGQGPQFIFQYYEEEERQRGNFPDRFSGHQFPNYSSELNVNALLLGDSALYLCASSLAFGQDNQPQHFGDGTRLSIL.

The chain combines TRBV19 with TRBJ1-2; D remains unclear. V lost 6 bases and J lost 4, with 12 bases in between. The CDR3 has 13 amino acids. Per the germline V gene, CDR1 is LNHDA and CDR2 is SQIVND (reference sequence). CDR3: CASRYAGSYGYTF. CDR3 coding DNA: TGTGCCAGTAGGTATGCGGGAAGCTATGGCTACACCTTC.

Worth noting for this clone: This sample also contains other DNA sequences that code for the same CDR3. The chain links TRBV5-1 to TRBJ2-5; 10 positions match TRBD2. This CDR3 has 16 residues. Germline lookup yields CDR1 SGHRS and CDR2 YFSETQ. The J segment lost 4 bases and the V segment lost 4 bases, leaving 10 bases of the junction unmatched. The CDR3 sequence: CASSLRAGGPVETQYF. The CDR3 nucleotides are TGCGCCAGCAGCCTACGAGCGGGAGGGCCGGTAGAGACCCAGTACTTC.

The chain carries TRBV29-1 and TRBJ1-2; D uncertain. CDR1 SQVTM and CDR2 ANQGSEA come from the germline V gene. The CDR3 covers 13 residues. The CDR3 nucleotides are TGCAGGGGTGGGGAGGGTCTGGACTATGGCTACACCTTC. Amino acid sequence: CRGGEGLDYGYTF.

The chain joins TRBV3-1 (or the pseudogene TRBV3-2) to TRBJ2-7; no clear D. The V and J ends lost 4 bases and 1 base respectively, with 14 bases between them. The CDR3 spans 15 residues. Germline CDR1 LGHDT, CDR2 YNNKEL (reference sequence). The CDR3 DNA sequence: TGTGCCAGCAGCCTCCGGGTCAGTGGATCCTACGAGCAGTACTTC. Protein sequence: CASSLRVSGSYEQYF.

The chain links TRBV6-6 to TRBJ2-7; 9 bases align to TRBD2. The V gene end was trimmed by 2 bases and the J gene end by 3 bases; junction bases not matched to a gene: 5. CDR3 length: 15 amino acids. Looked up from germline, CDR1 is MNHNY and CDR2 is SVGAGI (reference sequence). This CDR3 reads CASSYEAGGGYEQYF. CDR3 DNA: TGTGCCAGCAGTTACGAGGCGGGGGGGGGCTACGAGCAGTACTTC.

The J gene is TRBJ2-7, the V gene TRBV9; 10 bases align to TRBD2. Germline V gene lookup returns CDR1 SGDLS and CDR2 YYNGEE. This CDR3 is built from 14 residues. The V gene end was trimmed by 0 bases and the J gene end by 4 bases; junction bases not matched to a gene: 1. CDR3 loop: CASSVASGSYEQYF. The CDR3 region has the DNA TGTGCCAGCAGCGTAGCTAGCGGGAGTTACGAGCAGTACTTC.

The chain has TRBV10-3 and TRBJ1-5; D is perhaps TRBD1 (5 bases). The ends were cut back, 4 bases at V and 0 bases at J, with 13 bases in the middle. Germline CDR1 ENHRY, CDR2 SYGVKD. This CDR3 contains 16 residues. Here the CDR3 reads CAISVGGGYSNQPQHF. The CDR3 coding sequence is TGTGCCATCAGTGTCGGCGGGGGTTATAGCAATCAGCCCCAGCATTTT.

The chain carries TRBV27 and TRBJ2-7; D is undetermined. Trimming stripped 10 bases from V and 7 bases from J, with 11 bases between. The CDR3 runs to 10 residues. Germline lookup yields CDR1 MNHEY and CDR2 SMNVEV (reference sequence). Here the CDR3 reads CATSPGEQYF. CDR3 DNA sequence: TGTGCCACCTCCCCCGGGGAGCAGTACTTC.

The chain has TRBV7-9 and TRBJ2-5; maybe TRBD2 (5 bases). The CDR3 spans 12 residues. The ends were cut back, 7 bases at V and 2 bases at J, with 8 bases in the middle. Germline loops: CDR1 SEHNR, CDR2 FQNEAQ (reference sequence). CDR3: CASTPGQETQYF. The CDR3 DNA reads TGTGCCAGCACCCCGGGGCAAGAGACCCAGTACTTC.

The V and J genes are TRBV5-1 and TRBJ1-1, with D possibly matching TRBD1 (6 bases). The CDR3 length is 14 residues. The V gene's germline CDR1 is SGHRS and CDR2 YFSETQ. V lost 0 bases, J lost 3 bases, and 9 bases lay in between. The CDR3 DNA is TGCGCCAGCAGCTTGGGAACAGGGTACACTGAAGCTTTCTTT. As protein: CASSLGTGYTEAFF.

This clone came up once. The chain uses TRBV19 and TRBJ2-7, with D perhaps TRBD1 (5 bases). V gave up 7 bases and J gave up 3 bases, with 13 bases separating them. This CDR3 has 13 residues. Germline CDR1 and CDR2: LNHDA and SQIVND (reference sequence). Here the CDR3 reads CASNPRAGYEQYF. CDR3 DNA: TGTGCCAGTAATCCCAGGGCAGGCTACGAGCAGTACTTC.

The chain joins TRBV9 to TRBJ1-5, with D possibly matching TRBD1 (6 bases). The germline V gene encodes CDR1 SGDLS and CDR2 YYNGEE. The ends were cut back, 4 bases at V and 10 bases at J, with 15 bases in the middle. CDR3 size: 13 residues. As DNA, the CDR3 is TGTGCCAGCAGCCCCTCACCCGGGACACCCCAGCATTTT. It codes for CASSPSPGTPQHF.

The sample holds one count of this clone. This rearrangement joins TRBV5-1 to TRBJ1-1; TRBD1 might be the D (5 bases). The germline gives CDR1 SGHRS, CDR2 YFSETQ. This CDR3 spans 11 amino acids. Trimming took 2 bases from V and 10 from J, leaving 9 bases between them. DNA of the CDR3: TGCGCCAGCAGCTTAGGGGAGGGAGCTTTCTTT. This translates into CASSLGEGAFF.

The genes are TRBV29-1 and TRBJ2-5; maybe TRBD1 (6 bases). CDR1 SQVTM and CDR2 ANQGSEA come from the germline V gene. Trimming shortened V by 4 bases and J by 5 bases, and 14 bases separated the two germline ends. The CDR3 extends over 13 amino acids. The CDR3 sequence: CSVVTGQGETQYF. The CDR3, as DNA: TGCAGCGTTGTAACAGGGCAAGGGGAGACCCAGTACTTC.

V and J are TRBV2 and TRBJ1-3; TRBD1 agrees at 11 bases. V lost 6 bases, J lost 0 bases, and 7 bases stayed unmatched. Germline assignment: CDR1 SNHLY and CDR2 FYNNEI. The CDR3 runs to 17 residues. CDR3 in DNA: TGTGCCAGCAGGGACAGGGGGCAAGGGATCTCTGGAAACACCATATATTTT. As protein: CASRDRGQGISGNTIYF.

The chain recombines TRBV11-3 with TRBJ2-3; D possibly corresponds to TRBD2 (6 bases). Germline values: CDR1 SGHNT, CDR2 YENEEA. CDR3 length: 14 amino acids. Between the trimmed V and J ends, which lost 3 bases and 4 bases, there was a span of 11 bases. CDR3 in DNA: TGTGCCAGCAGCTTTATGGGACTGGCAGATACGCAGTATTTT. Translation gives CASSFMGLADTQYF.

CDR3 protein: CASSYGAGTYQPQHF. CDR3 coding DNA: TGTGCCAGCAGTTACGGCGCAGGCACATATCAGCCCCAGCATTTT. The chain links TRBV6-5 to TRBJ1-5, with D hard to call. This CDR3 is built from 15 residues. Trimming removed 2 bases at V and 5 bases at J, with 13 bases between. Germline assignment: CDR1 MNHEY and CDR2 SVGAGI.